This entry lists 5 T cell receptor beta chains sequenced from one sample in a study of cytomegalovirus exposure and HLA in healthy donors (dated by TCRdb to about 2017). The library was generated by the immunoSEQ multiplex PCR assay. The multiplex PCR relied on a mix of 60 forward primers for TCR Vbeta segments and 13 reverse primers for TCR Jbeta segments. The table comes from immuneACCESS by way of TCRdb, which keeps in-frame sequences with V and J called. Part of the clones is missing from these tables; in studies checked, under half for an unresolved V gene and the rest for unknown reasons. This sample lists about 180,000 clones; just over 75% were detected once. Of the sample, approximately 1.5% falls within the top ten clones. Sequenced: PBMCs. Receptors were obtained from a woman in her twenties or thirties in good health and CMV-seropositive.

The J gene is TRBJ1-1, the V gene TRBV5-4, with D perhaps TRBD1 (6 bases). Germline V gene data show CDR1 as SGHNT and CDR2 as YYREEE (reference sequence). This CDR3 is built from 13 residues. Trimming cost V 3 bases and J 1 base, with 7 bases left between them. The CDR3: CASSWGQNTEAFF. The CDR3 DNA follows: TGTGCCAGCAGCTGGGGACAGAACACTGAAGCTTTCTTT.

The genes are TRBV10-3 and TRBJ2-3, with 10 bases lining up with TRBD2. This CDR3 comprises 14 residues. V dropped 8 bases and J dropped 5; count of bases not matched to a gene: 7. Germline CDR1 is ENHRY and CDR2 is SYGVKD. CDR3 sequence reads: CAIRGTSGKDTQYF. Here the CDR3 DNA reads TGTGCCATCCGCGGCACTAGCGGGAAAGATACGCAGTATTTT.

This chain links TRBV5-1 with TRBJ2-5; 8 positions match TRBD1. V lost 3 bases to trimming and J lost 3 bases; unmatched junction nucleotides: 4. The CDR3 spans 14 residues. Per germline, CDR1 SGHRS and CDR2 YFSETQ. CDR3 protein: CASSWTGFEETQYF. Written as DNA, the CDR3 is TGCGCCAGCAGCTGGACAGGGTTTGAAGAGACCCAGTACTTC.

This chain connects TRBV6-1 to TRBJ1-4; D is uncertain. V dropped 8 bases and J dropped 7 bases, with 14 bases sitting between them. CDR1 and CDR2 from the germline V gene are MNHNS and SASEGT. The CDR3 contains 13 residues. DNA of the CDR3: TGTGCCAGCGCTCAGGTATTTTCTGAAAAACTGTTTTTT. Translated, it gives CASAQVFSEKLFF.

This chain links TRBV11-3 with TRBJ1-4; 7 nucleotides match TRBD1. Germline V gene data show CDR1 as SGHNT and CDR2 as YENEEA. The CDR3 is made up of 16 amino acids. Germline trimming cut 4 bases from V and 6 bases from J; bases unmatched to any gene: 11. CDR3: CASSSPHQGEDEKLFF. The CDR3 coding sequence is TGTGCCAGCAGCTCCCCTCACCAGGGGGAAGATGAAAAACTGTTTTTT.